This TCR beta chain was recorded in a study of blood T cell repertoires in COVID-19. In the study overall: Whether acute or convalescent, the COVID-19 samples came from the United States, Italy and Spain.

Profiled with immunoSEQ multiplex PCR; TCRdb holds only in-frame clones, not every one. The profile shows about 280,000 clones, roughly 86% of them singletons. J was trimmed by 6 bases and V by 7 bases; bases with no gene match: 11. CDR1 and CDR2 from the germline V gene are SEHNR and FQNEAQ (reference sequence). This CDR3 is 14 amino acids long. Seattle-derived patients entered the study during active infection and were followed longitudinally. The source is a woman aged 25 to 45 with COVID-19, enrolled during active disease. Input material: peripheral blood. The genes are TRBV7-9 and TRBJ2-7; 8 bases agree with TRBD2. The CDR3 reads CASTLRGGLSEQYF. The CDR3 DNA follows: TGTGCCAGCACCCTTCGGGGGGGCCTCTCCGAGCAGTACTTC.